The rows below give T cell receptor beta chains drawn from one sample of a study of cytomegalovirus exposure and HLA in healthy donors. Clones were read by immunoSEQ multiplex PCR, and TCRdb kept only the in-frame ones, dropping some. The table lists 150,000 to 200,000 clones, around 87% of them singletons, with approximately 1.7% in the top ten. The specimen was PBMCs. All receptors come from a woman aged 18-35 years in good health and CMV-seronegative. Both conserved end residues are part of each CDR3. A D gene is named only where the DNA matches it firmly. Size is omitted from some rows. Given values are once, few, many or a class for expanded clones.

>-|TRBJ2-7|TRBD1|TRBV29-1
CSVRTGLSYEQYF
TGCAGCGTTCGGACAGGGTTATCCTACGAGCAGTACTTC
>-|TRBJ2-6|TRBD1|TRBV7-9
CASIEPGQGYSGANVLTF
TGTGCCAGCATCGAGCCGGGACAGGGTTACTCTGGGGCCAACGTCCTGACTTTC
>-|TRBJ2-3|TRBD2|TRBV7-3
CASSLTRLAVSTDTQYF
TGTGCCAGCAGCTTAACGCGACTAGCGGTTAGCACAGATACGCAGTATTTT
>-|TRBJ2-3|-|TRBV6-1
CATKLLPQDTQYF
TGTGCCACCAAGCTGCTTCCCCAAGATACGCAGTATTTT
>-|TRBJ2-7|-|TRBV19
CASSRGAGIYEQYF
TGTGCCAGTAGTCGGGGGGCAGGGATTTACGAGCAGTACTTC
>-|TRBJ1-2|-|TRBV9
CASSVDPSREEGYTF
TGTGCCAGCAGCGTAGATCCATCCCGAGAGGAAGGCTACACCTTC
>-|TRBJ2-7|-|TRBV9
CASSVDSSYEQYF
TGTGCCAGCAGCGTAGACAGCTCCTACGAGCAGTACTTC
>-|TRBJ1-3|TRBD1|TRBV10-3
CAISESRQGSGNTIYF
TGTGCCATCAGTGAGTCGAGACAGGGTTCTGGAAACACCATATATTTT
>few|TRBJ1-3|TRBD1|TRBV29-1
CSVVQGVLGNTIYF
TGCAGCGTTGTCCAGGGGGTCCTCGGAAACACCATATATTTT
>-|TRBJ2-1|TRBD2|TRBV6-6
CASRWTSGTAYNEQFF
TGTGCCAGCAGATGGACTAGCGGGACAGCCTACAATGAGCAGTTCTTC
>-|TRBJ2-1|TRBD2|TRBV10-3
CATHPVAGEGSNEQFF
TGTGCCACCCACCCGGTAGCGGGAGAAGGTAGCAATGAGCAGTTCTTC
>few|TRBJ2-1|TRBD2|TRBV5-1
CASSPGRTSEVGEQFF
TGCGCCAGCAGCCCGGGACGGACTAGCGAGGTTGGTGAGCAGTTCTTC
>-|TRBJ1-1|TRBD1|TRBV15
CATSIPGTVYTEAFF
TGTGCCACCAGCATTCCGGGGACAGTATACACTGAAGCTTTCTTT
>-|TRBJ1-1|TRBD1|TRBV30
CAWSIRQGNTEAFF
TGTGCCTGGAGTATCCGACAGGGTAACACTGAAGCTTTCTTT
>-|TRBJ2-1|TRBD2|TRBV30
CAWSGGTSGRVDEQFF
TGTGCCTGGAGTGGTGGGACTAGCGGGAGAGTGGATGAGCAGTTCTTC
>-|TRBJ1-5|TRBD1|TRBV5-8
CASSRGQGPSNQPQHF
TGTGCCAGCAGCCGAGGACAGGGGCCTAGCAATCAGCCCCAGCATTTT
>-|TRBJ1-2|-|TRBV5-5
CASSLGTSDHGYTF
TGTGCCAGCAGCTTGGGTACGTCAGATCATGGCTACACCTTC
>-|TRBJ1-2|TRBD1|TRBV2
CASRQGQGGYTF
TGTGCCAGCAGACAGGGGCAGGGTGGCTACACCTTC
>-|TRBJ2-1|TRBD1|TRBV6-6
CASSLTGIRLVNEQFF
TGTGCCAGCAGTTTGACAGGGATTCGGTTAGTCAATGAGCAGTTCTTC
>few|TRBJ1-6|-|TRBV6-1
CASSDRDNSPLHF
TGTGCCAGCAGTGACAGGGATAATTCACCCCTCCACTTT
>-|TRBJ2-7|-|TRBV5-6
CASSVGHAPYEQYF
TGTGCCAGCAGCGTAGGACATGCACCCTACGAGCAGTACTTC
>-|TRBJ2-7|TRBD2|TRBV7-2
CASSLGFGTSGNPYEQYF
TGTGCCAGCAGCTTAGGTTTTGGGACTAGCGGGAACCCCTACGAGCAGTACTTC
>-|TRBJ1-1|TRBD1|TRBV14
CASSPLTGGRNTEAFF
TGTGCCAGCAGCCCTTTGACAGGGGGCAGGAATACTGAAGCTTTCTTT
>once|TRBJ2-1|-|TRBV6-1
CASSPRGEGYNEQFF
TGTGCCAGCAGTCCGAGGGGGGAGGGGTACAATGAGCAGTTCTTC